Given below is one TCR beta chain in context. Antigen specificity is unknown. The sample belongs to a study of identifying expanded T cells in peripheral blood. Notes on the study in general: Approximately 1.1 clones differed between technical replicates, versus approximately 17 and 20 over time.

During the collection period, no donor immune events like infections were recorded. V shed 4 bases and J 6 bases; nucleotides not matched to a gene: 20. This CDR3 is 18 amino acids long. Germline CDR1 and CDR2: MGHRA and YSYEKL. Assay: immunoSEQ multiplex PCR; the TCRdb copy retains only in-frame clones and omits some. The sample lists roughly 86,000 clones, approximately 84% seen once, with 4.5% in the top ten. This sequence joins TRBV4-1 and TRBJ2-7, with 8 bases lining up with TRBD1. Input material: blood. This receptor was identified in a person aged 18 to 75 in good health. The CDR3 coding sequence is TGCGCCAGCAGCCGAACCTCCCCCCAGGGGGCGAATTTTGGCGAGCAGTACTTC. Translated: CASSRTSPQGANFGEQYF.